Listed below are T cell receptor beta chains from one sample, sequenced in a study of blood T cells in healthy people across ages. TCRdb re-called the 5' RACE reads with MiXCR, one entry per CDR3 protein. Of about 640,000 distinct CDR3 sequences detected, 58% appear once; the ten largest clones hold 30% to 45%. The sample comprised blood. The receptors derive from a man in his fifties or sixties in good health. Each CDR3 is given with its conserved first and last residue. D genes are given only for firm matches. The size entry is marked missing in some rows and otherwise reads once, few, many or a size class.

D gene | clone size | J gene | V gene | CDR3 DNA | CDR3 protein
NA | few | TRBJ2-1 | TRBV25-1 | TGTGCCAGCTTACGAGGGTTTGGCGAGCAGTTCTTC | CASLRGFGEQFF
NA | NA | TRBJ2-3 | TRBV5-1 | TGCGCCAGCAGCGAATTTTCCGGGGCGCTTCCTAGCACAGATACGCAGTATTTT | CASSEFSGALPSTDTQYF
NA | NA | TRBJ1-2 | TRBV7-9 | TGTGCCAGCAGCCCACAGGGCGAGGCTGGCTACACCTTC | CASSPQGEAGYTF
NA | NA | TRBJ1-1 | TRBV20-1 | TGCAGTGCTAGAGCCGAGTTCGGCACTGAAGCTTTCTTT | CSARAEFGTEAFF
TRBD2 | NA | TRBJ2-1 | TRBV12-3/TRBV12-4 | TGTGCCAGCAGTACTAGCGGGGGGTACAATGAGCAGTTCTTC | CASSTSGGYNEQFF
NA | NA | TRBJ2-1 | TRBV3-1 | TGTGCCAGCAGCCAAAGGGGAACGGGTTTGGATGAGCAGTTCTTC | CASSQRGTGLDEQFF
NA | once | TRBJ2-2 | TRBV24-1 | TGTGCCACCAGTGGTAATCGGGTTAAGGCGAACACCGGGGAGCTGTTTTTT | CATSGNRVKANTGELFF
NA | NA | TRBJ1-6 | TRBV20-1 | TGCAGTGCTAGAGTTAACAGCAATTCACCCCTCCACTTT | CSARVNSNSPLHF
NA | NA | TRBJ1-2 | TRBV29-1 | TGCAGCGTAGAGGACAGAACCTATGGCTACACCTTC | CSVEDRTYGYTF
TRBD1 | few | TRBJ1-1 | TRBV4-2 | TGTGCCAGCAGCCAAGATGCCGGACAGGGGAACACTGAAGCTTTCTTT | CASSQDAGQGNTEAFF
NA | NA | TRBJ2-1 | TRBV29-1 | TGCAGCGCCGGGACCCCCCAGGGTGAGGAGCAGTTCTTC | CSAGTPQGEEQFF
NA | NA | TRBJ1-1 | TRBV29-1 | TGCAGCGTTGAGGAGGGGGGGAACACTGAAGCTTTCTTT | CSVEEGGNTEAFF
NA | NA | TRBJ2-5 | TRBV29-1 | TGCAGCGTTGAAAAGGGTAGCGAGACCCAGTACTTC | CSVEKGSETQYF
NA | NA | TRBJ2-2 | TRBV4-2 | TGTGCCAGCAGCCAAGTGGGGCGGAGCACCGGGGAGCTGTTTTTT | CASSQVGRSTGELFF
TRBD2 | NA | TRBJ2-1 | TRBV6-1 | TGTGCCAGCAGTAGGACCACTAGCGGGGGAACCGGGTCCTACAATGAGCAGTTCTTC | CASSRTTSGGTGSYNEQFF
TRBD1 | once | TRBJ2-5 | TRBV3-1 | TGTGCCAGCAGCCAAGGACAGGGAAAAAAGACCCAGTACTTC | CASSQGQGKKTQYF
NA | few | TRBJ1-2 | TRBV29-1 | TGCAGCGTTGAGAGTGGGGGGCTTACTAACTATGGCTACACCTTC | CSVESGGLTNYGYTF
TRBD1 | NA | TRBJ2-1 | TRBV5-1 | TGCGCCAGCAGCTTGGATCCGGGACAGGGCTACAATGAGCAGTTCTTC | CASSLDPGQGYNEQFF
TRBD1 | NA | TRBJ2-7 | TRBV4-2 | TGTGCCAGCAGCCAAGTAGGAAGCGGGTCCGGGGACAGGAGATTCAACTACGAGCAGTACTTC | CASSQVGSGSGDRRFNYEQYF
TRBD1 | few | TRBJ2-7 | TRBV20-1 | TGCAGTGCTGACCGGGACAGGGACGAGCAGTACTTC | CSADRDRDEQYF
TRBD1 | few | TRBJ2-7 | TRBV29-1 | TGCAGCGTTGCCGGACAGGTCCAAAACGAGCAGTACTTC | CSVAGQVQNEQYF
TRBD1 | NA | TRBJ2-7 | TRBV4-1 | TGCGCCAGCAGCCAAGCGGGGACAGGGGACTTCACTGAGCAGTACTTC | CASSQAGTGDFTEQYF
TRBD2 | NA | TRBJ2-3 | TRBV6-6 | TGTGCCAGCCGGCTGGCGGGGGGTCCGACAGATACGCAGTATTTT | CASRLAGGPTDTQYF
NA | NA | TRBJ2-3 | TRBV25-1 | TGTGCCAGCAGTGATGCCAACTGGAGGGGTACGCAGTATTTT | CASSDANWRGTQYF
TRBD1 | once | TRBJ2-7 | TRBV6-6 | TGTGCCAGCAGCTCCATTGACAGGGCCACCTACGAGCAGTACTTC | CASSSIDRATYEQYF
NA | NA | TRBJ1-6 | TRBV5-1 | TGCGCCAGCAGCTACATGGACGGCTATAATTCACCCCTCCACTTT | CASSYMDGYNSPLHF
TRBD1 | many | TRBJ2-1 | TRBV4-2 | TGTGCCAGCAGCCTCAGCCTGGGGCAGGGGGTCTACAATGAGCAGTTCTTC | CASSLSLGQGVYNEQFF
NA | NA | TRBJ2-5 | TRBV29-1 | TGCAGCGTTGCCGGCCGGTTCGGAGAGACCCAGTACTTC | CSVAGRFGETQYF
NA | NA | TRBJ1-5 | TRBV12-3/TRBV12-4 | TGTGCCAGCAGCCCAGGGGTCCAAGGGAATCAGCCCCAGCATTTT | CASSPGVQGNQPQHF
NA | NA | TRBJ1-2 | TRBV15 | TGTGCCACCAGCAACCAATATGGCTACACCTTC | CATSNQYGYTF
NA | NA | TRBJ2-5 | TRBV3-1 | TGTGCCAGCAGCCCGCCTCAGGGAAGGGGAGAGACCCAGTACTTC | CASSPPQGRGETQYF
NA | NA | TRBJ2-5 | TRBV5-8 | TGTGCCAGCAATTCCGGACTCCTCGGGACCCAGTACTTC | CASNSGLLGTQYF
NA | NA | TRBJ2-1 | TRBV5-1 | TGCGCCAGCCGGGACGGTAATGAGCAGTTCTTC | CASRDGNEQFF
NA | NA | TRBJ2-5 | TRBV7-9 | TGTGCCAGCAGCTTAACTCCAGGGGCTAGCCGCAATTATAAAGAGACCCAGTACTTC | CASSLTPGASRNYKETQYF
NA | NA | TRBJ2-5 | TRBV6-2/TRBV6-3 | TGTGCCAGCAGTTACATGCGGACGGAGACCCAGTACTTC | CASSYMRTETQYF
TRBD1 | NA | TRBJ1-2 | TRBV2 | TGTGCCAGCATCCCGACAGGGTCTAACTATGGCTACACCTTC | CASIPTGSNYGYTF
TRBD2 | NA | TRBJ2-7 | TRBV7-2 | TGTGCCAGCAGCTTAGGATCGAGCGGGGGGGTCGTCGAGGAGCAGTACTTC | CASSLGSSGGVVEEQYF
TRBD2 | few | TRBJ2-5 | TRBV29-1 | TGCAGCGTCCGGGAGGGGCAAGGGACCCAGTACTTC | CSVREGQGTQYF
NA | NA | TRBJ1-4 | TRBV28 | TGTGCCAGCAGTTTAGGAGGGCGAGCGGCTAATGAAAAACTGTTTTTT | CASSLGGRAANEKLFF
NA | NA | TRBJ2-2 | TRBV25-1 | TGTGCCAGCAGTGACCCCAGGGGACCGGCCGGGGAGCTGTTTTTT | CASSDPRGPAGELFF
TRBD1 | NA | TRBJ2-4 | TRBV29-1 | TGCAGCGTGGGACACGGACAGGGTGGGCTCGGGGCCCAGTACTTC | CSVGHGQGGLGAQYF
TRBD1 | NA | TRBJ2-2 | TRBV6-2/TRBV6-3 | TGTGCCAGCAATTTTCCAAGGACAGGGGGCACCGGGGAGCTGTTTTTT | CASNFPRTGGTGELFF
TRBD2 | NA | TRBJ2-7 | TRBV27 | TGTGCCAGCATCACCGGGACTAGCGAATACGAGCAGTACTTC | CASITGTSEYEQYF
TRBD2 | NA | TRBJ2-3 | TRBV4-3 | TGCGCCAGCAGCCAGGCTAAAAGCGGGGGGATAGATACGCAGTATTTT | CASSQAKSGGIDTQYF
TRBD2 | NA | TRBJ2-5 | TRBV12-3/TRBV12-4 | TGTGCCAGCAGTTTTGTCGGTGGGCAGGGAGGGGAGACCCAGTACTTC | CASSFVGGQGGETQYF
NA | NA | TRBJ2-4 | TRBV6-2/TRBV6-3 | TGTGCCAGCAGTTACGCCCTCCAAAACATTCAGTACTTC | CASSYALQNIQYF
NA | NA | TRBJ2-1 | TRBV7-2 | TGTGCCAGCGCGGCGGTGGCCTACAATGAGCAGTTCTTC | CASAAVAYNEQFF
TRBD1 | NA | TRBJ1-6 | TRBV28 | TGTGCCAGCAGTTCCCCGCTCGGACAGGGAGGTTCACCCCTCCACTTT | CASSSPLGQGGSPLHF
TRBD2 | few | TRBJ2-1 | TRBV14 | TGTGCCAGCAGCCAAGGGACTAGCGGCTACAATGAGCAGTTCTTC | CASSQGTSGYNEQFF
NA | NA | TRBJ1-2 | TRBV20-1 | TGCAGTGCTAGAGATCCAGGGGTGAGCTACACCTTC | CSARDPGVSYTF
TRBD1 | NA | TRBJ1-2 | TRBV4-1 | TGCGCCAGCAGCCAGCGGGGACAGGGGAAGGACTATGGCTACACCTTC | CASSQRGQGKDYGYTF
TRBD2 | NA | TRBJ2-5 | TRBV3-1 | TGTGCCAGCAGCCACCCCGGACTAGCTGAGCAGCACTTC | CASSHPGLAEQHF
TRBD1 | NA | TRBJ1-6 | TRBV2 | TGTGCCAGCAGTGCGCAGGGGGGGTATAATTCACCCCTCCACTTT | CASSAQGGYNSPLHF
NA | NA | TRBJ2-3 | TRBV29-1 | TGCAGCGTTGAGGGGGAGGCTACGCAGTATTTT | CSVEGEATQYF
NA | few | TRBJ1-2 | TRBV14 | TGTGCCAGCAGCCAAGATCTTCGGGGCGCCTATGGCTACACCTTC | CASSQDLRGAYGYTF